This entry concerns a single TCR beta chain. The antigen is unknown. The V end was cut by 0 bases, the J end by 3 bases, with 10 bases between. Germline CDR1 and CDR2: SGDLS and YYNGEE. CDR3 length equals 15 residues. Using immunoSEQ multiplex PCR, the repertoire was profiled, and TCRdb retains in-frame clones only, with some absent. The table shows 35,000 to 45,000 clones, with under 85% occurring only once. These data come from a study of lymphopenia after photon versus proton radiotherapy. Notes on the study in general: Photon-treated patients lost naive T cells and TCR diversity; proton-treated stayed stable. Post-nadir TCR diversity decline inversely tracked overall survival among those who died. After the lymphocyte nadir, photon-treated repertoires showed oligoclonal expansion, especially of CD8+ Temra cells. Authors raise, but do not show, better survival with proton therapy.

Sequences were derived from peripheral blood, sampled from a patient treated with proton-based radiotherapy. The chain employs TRBV9 and TRBJ1-5, with unresolved D. The receptor's source is a woman in her 70s with pancreatic cancer. The CDR3 sequence: CASSVEPGINQPQHF. Written as DNA, the CDR3 is TGTGCCAGCAGCGTAGAGCCCGGGATCAATCAGCCCCAGCATTTT.